This T cell receptor (beta chain) was sequenced during a study of PD-L1 blockade in urothelial cancer. Study information: Median blood clonality was 0.080, with about 80,000 unique TCRs. Points from the study as a whole: Those with durable benefit had larger increases in tumor-associated blood clones at 3 weeks.

Time point here: peripheral blood 6 weeks after treatment start. Enrolled patients showed locally advanced or metastatic urothelial carcinoma. Spike-ins of synthetic TCR analog templates went into each PCR. Sequenced by immunoSEQ multiplex PCR; TCRdb stores in-frame clones only, minus some. The data contain roughly 120,000 clones, approximately 90% of them singletons. Trimming left V 1 base short and J 7 bases short, with 7 bases between. The CDR3 runs to 13 residues. The germline gives CDR1 SGHTA, CDR2 FQGNSA. Comment on this clone: Its antigen is not identified.

This sequence was found in a man aged 55 to 70 with urothelial cancer. Source: PBMCs, taken around atezolizumab (anti-PD-L1) treatment. The chain has TRBV7-2 and TRBJ1-4; tentatively, D is TRBD1 (5 bases). The CDR3 spells CASSLGQSEKLFF. CDR3 nucleotide sequence: TGTGCCAGCAGCTTAGGACAGTCTGAAAAACTGTTTTTT.